One TCR beta chain is described in this entry. Its cognate antigen is unknown. This sample was taken from a study of cytomegalovirus exposure and HLA in healthy donors. Study findings and constraints: An ancestry cluster, one associated with Asian ancestry, reportedly showed fewer N-insertions than the approximately 660-donor mean in a later analysis. Further analysis was carried out later, and it showed several of the most significant clusters appearing linked to common viral pathogens.

Vbeta (60) and Jbeta (13) primers were used in the PCR. Assay: immunoSEQ multiplex PCR; the TCRdb copy retains only in-frame clones and omits some. The profile shows about 180,000 clones, around 79% of them singletons. V shed 4 bases and J shed 2 bases, with 7 bases lying between them. Germline V CDR1 and CDR2: MNHEY, SMNVEV (reference sequence). The CDR3 has 13 residues. The receptor was derived from a woman aged 40 to 50 in good health and CMV-seronegative. J is TRBJ2-3 and V is TRBV27, with unresolved D. Input material: PBMCs. In nucleotides, the CDR3 is TGTGCCAGCAGTTCCCCTAACACAGATACGCAGTATTTT. Protein product: CASSSPNTDTQYF.